The source of this T cell receptor (beta chain) is a study of CXCR3-negative and CXCR3-positive naive CD8 T cells (dated by TCRdb to about 2019). Regarding the complete study: In total, approximately 140 million TRB reads were obtained, or roughly 1.5 +/- 0.3 million reads per library. Diversity and physicochemical repertoire analyses were performed on about a dozen donors pooled from two independent experiments. TRBV-TRBJ cluster analysis included naive subsets from 5 or 6 donors and memory cells from 3 donors.

Per the germline V gene, SGHTA is the CDR1 and FQGTGA is the CDR2. The CDR3 measures 14 amino acids from cysteine to phenylalanine. There is no recorded DNA. Remarks on this clonotype: This clone's antigen is unknown.

On the study overall, not on this receptor specifically: Naive CXCR3-negative and CXCR3-positive cells from the same donor showed similar TRBV-TRBJ usage, whereas memory cells showed distinct patterns. Freshly isolated PBMCs were used for most assays because CXCR3 expression partially decreased after cryopreservation. TRB CDR3s from CXCR3-positive naive cells showed higher hydrophobicity (lower Kidera factor 4), lower energy, and higher strength and volume indices than CXCR3-negative naive cells. Because surface CD5, which has been linked to self-reactivity in mice, was comparable between naive subsets, TCR interaction strength was also inferred from TRB CDR3 physicochemical properties. Repertoire diversity was comparably high in both naive subsets but much lower in memory CD8+ T cells.

Sequencing took place on a NextSeq 550. The Human TCR Profiling Kit (MiLaboratory) was used to prepare UMI-labeled 5' RACE TRB cDNA libraries. cDNA synthesis used the entire amount of extracted RNA, and PCR amplification then used the entire amount of cDNA produced. Libraries were prepared in parallel with an identical number of PCR cycles. Under the source paper's analysis protocol: With a minimum of two reads required per UMI, MIGEC and MiXCR pulled out about 50,000 +/- 10,000 unique UMI-labeled TRB cDNA molecules from each library. Each library averaged about 37,000 +/- 9,700 functional in-frame TRB CDR3 nucleotide clonotypes without stop codons. Diversity metrics, including normalized Shannon-Wiener and Chao1, were computed in VDJtools after downsampling to 5000 UMI-labeled TRB molecules per sample. VDJtools was used to calculate clonotype-size-weighted physicochemical properties of the central five CDR3 residues, namely interaction energy, strength, volume and Kidera factor 4. The reads underwent TCRdb reprocessing, giving one record for each CDR3 protein sequence and no DNA. Clone size and V and J calls follow TCRdb, not the original study. The sample table holds 150,000 or so distinct CDR3 sequences. The ten largest clones add up to 0.29% of the sample.

For each CD8+ T cell subset, flow sorting was done in triplicate, and under 350,000 cells per subset went directly into RLT lysis buffer. To exclude memory contaminants, naive CD8+ T cells were stringently defined as CD45RO-CCR7+CD27+CD95-. Standard density gradient centrifugation was used to isolate peripheral blood mononuclear cells from buffy coats. Naive CXCR3-negative and CXCR3-positive CD8+ T cells were flow-sorted using a FACSAria III. An RNeasy Mini Kit was used to extract total RNA from the sorted cells. In this chain, TRBV7-3 is recombined with TRBJ1-1. The sequenced sample was naive CXCR3- CD8+ T cells from blood. The cell subset or site label of this sample denotes: CD45RO-CCR7+CD27+CD95- naive CD8+ T cells lacking CXCR3 (TNR3-). The receptor's source is a human donor in good health. Some clones in this sample may be carry-over from other donors' samples. The CDR3 amino acid sequence is: CASSLIGRNTEAFF.